This T cell receptor (beta chain) was identified during a study of T-cell memory formation after mild COVID-19. Notes on the study in general: While clones contracting from day 15 to 85 were balanced between CD4 and CD8, later expanders leaned CD4+.

This clonotype was observed at least ten times. Antigen: not known. Germline CDR1 reads ENHRY; CDR2 reads SYGVKD. The CDR3 length is 15 residues. Trimming cost V 2 bases and J 4 bases; bases outside gene matches: 7. TCRdb used MiXCR to reprocess the 5' RACE reads, holding one entry per CDR3 protein. The sample includes 350,000 to 500,000 distinct CDR3 sequences, roughly 20% of them seen just once. Source material: PBMCs or a T cell subset sorted from them (not recorded which). The chain combines TRBV10-3 with TRBJ1-2; TRBD1 matches at 7 bases. The TCR was taken from an adult woman who had mild COVID-19 (a few samples of this study predate the infection). Cell type and time point are not known. The CDR3 DNA is TGTGCCATCAGTGAGGGTCGGGACAGAAGCTATGGCTACACCTTC. It encodes CAISEGRDRSYGYTF.